The present TCR beta chain was sequenced within a study of CD8 T cells in Susac syndrome. An input of about 0.5 to 1 ug of RNA was subjected to reverse transcription using random hexamers. Multiplex PCR with immunoSEQ amplified the TCR beta CDR3 across 54 Vbeta and 13 Jbeta. MiXCR, run by TCRdb on the immunoSEQ multiplex PCR reads, gives a single entry per CDR3 protein. Of 150,000 to 160,000 distinct CDR3 sequences detected, about 95% appear once; the ten largest clones hold 0.14% to 0.15%. The CDR3 is made up of 14 amino acids. The V gene end was trimmed by 7 bases and the J gene end by 6 bases; junction bases not matched to a gene: 3. The germline V gene encodes CDR1 LNHDA and CDR2 SQIVND (reference sequence). This clonotype was counted once.

Sequencing input: CD8+ T cells from PBMCs. The chain links TRBV19 to TRBJ1-6; TRBD1 matches 10 bases. The source is a human donor with multiple sclerosis. The CDR3 loop is CASTDRGLNSPLHF. CDR3 coding DNA: TGTGCCAGTACAGACAGGGGGCTTAATTCACCCCTCCACTTT. The whole variable domain, remainder taken from reference TRBV19 and TRBJ1-6, is DGGITQSPKYLFRKEGQNVTLSCEQNLNHDAMYWYRQDPGQGLRLIYYSQIVNDFQKGDIAEGYSVSREKKESFPLTVTSAQKNPTAFYLCASTDRGLNSPLHFGNGTRLTVT.